The 14 T cell receptor beta chains given below trace back to one sample, sequenced in a study of T cell repertoires in cytomegalovirus infection. MiXCR, applied by TCRdb to the reads, yields one record per CDR3 protein. Of tens of thousands of distinct CDR3 sequences listed, about 18% are singletons. Antigens of these TCRs are unknown. The specimen comprised CD8+ T cells from cultured PBMCs, sampled from culture after CMV antigen stimulation. The receptor set was obtained from a human donor in good health (CMV status not recorded). Some clones in this sample may be carry-over from other donors' samples.

The chain carries TRBV20-1 and TRBJ2-7; 8 bases align to TRBD2. This CDR3 region has 14 residues. V lost 2 bases and J lost 3; bases outside the gene matches: 6. Germline lookup yields CDR1 DFQATT and CDR2 SNEGSKA (reference sequence). This CDR3 reads CSARHSGTNYEQYF. In DNA form, the CDR3 reads TGCAGTGCTAGACATAGCGGGACAAACTACGAGCAGTACTTC.

The CDR3 bases are TGTGCCAGCAGCTCGGACGTTGATGATGCCTACGAGCAGTACTTC. This codes for CASSSDVDDAYEQYF. This sequence joins TRBV7-6 and TRBJ2-7; D gene uncertain. This CDR3 comprises 15 residues. In germline, CDR1 is SGHVS, CDR2 FNYEAQ. The germline V and J ends were trimmed by 4 bases and 2 bases, with 15 bases remaining between them.

This clonotype rates as medium-sized (0.01 to 0.1%). The chain employs TRBV7-2 and TRBJ2-1, with 9 bases fitting TRBD1. Germline CDR1 is SGHTA and CDR2 is FQGNSA. This CDR3 comprises 11 residues. Trimming removed 6 bases from V and 12 bases from J; junction bases left unmatched: 3. The DNA for the CDR3 is TGTGCCAGCAGGCAGGACAGGGGGCAGTTCTTC. This gives the protein CASRQDRGQFF.

The chain links TRBV20-1 to TRBJ1-6; the D is unclear. Deletions cut 0 bases from V and 1 base from J, with 10 bases between. The CDR3 runs to 16 residues. Germline CDR1 and CDR2: DFQATT and SNEGSKA (reference sequence). The CDR3 sequence: CSARDDWRSYNSPLHF. The CDR3 DNA follows: TGCAGTGCTAGAGATGATTGGAGGTCCTATAATTCACCCCTCCACTTT.

This clonotype turned up a few times. The chain uses TRBV2 and TRBJ2-1, with 8 positions matching TRBD2. V lost 7 bases and J lost 0; bases outside the gene matches: 5. Germline assignment: CDR1 SNHLY and CDR2 FYNNEI. The CDR3 covers 15 residues. The CDR3 region is CASNLAGSSYNEQFF. The DNA of the CDR3 is TGTGCCAGCAATTTAGCGGGGAGCTCCTACAATGAGCAGTTCTTC.

This clonotype has just a few counts. The V gene is TRBV12-3 or TRBV12-4, the J gene TRBJ2-5; TRBD2 aligns across 7 bases. This CDR3 region has 15 residues. After removal of 5 bases from V and 5 bases from J, the junction contained 11 bases not matched to a gene. CDR3 residues: CASSPGTISRETQYF. DNA of the CDR3: TGTGCCAGCAGTCCCGGGACTATATCTCGGGAGACCCAGTACTTC.

The chain carries TRBV7-8 and TRBJ2-3; TRBD2 matches at 9 bases. This CDR3 region has 17 residues. Unmatched junction bases numbered 15, after V lost 5 bases and J lost 6 bases. The V gene's germline CDR1 is SGHVS and CDR2 FQNEAQ. Here the CDR3 reads CASSLRVLSGGYDTQYF. In DNA form, the CDR3 reads TGTGCCAGCAGCCTCCGGGTTCTTAGCGGGGGTTATGATACGCAGTATTTT. Looking up the rest from reference TRBV7-8 and TRBJ2-3 gives the full variable domain: GAGVSQSPRYKVAKRGQDVALRCDPISGHVSLFWYQQALGQGPEFLTYFQNEAQLDKSGLPSDRFFAERPEGSVSTLKIQRTQQEDSAVYLCASSLRVLSGGYDTQYFGPGTRLTVL.

The V and J genes are TRBV7-2 and TRBJ2-4; D unclear. The germline V gene encodes CDR1 SGHTA and CDR2 FQGNSA. The CDR3 spans 16 residues. Trimming removed 1 base from V and 1 base from J, with 11 bases in between. The CDR3 nucleotides are TGTGCCAGCAGCTTAGAAGCCTCCATGGCCAAAAACATTCAGTACTTC. Protein: CASSLEASMAKNIQYF.

This clonotype was seen a few times. Relative to the germline gene, one junction end is altered; a read error may explain this. The rearrangement joins TRBV4-1 to TRBJ2-1, with D possibly matching TRBD2 (5 bases). This CDR3 is 13 amino acids long. Looked up from germline, CDR1 is MGHRA and CDR2 is YSYEKL. The CDR3 bases are TGTGCCAGCAGCCTAACGCGGGTGGATGAGCAGTTCTTC. This encodes CASSLTRVDEQFF.

CDR3 sequence: CASSQEAGGLFEQYF. The CDR3 nucleotides read TGCGCCAGCAGCCAAGAAGCGGGAGGACTTTTCGAGCAGTACTTC. V and J are TRBV4-1 and TRBJ2-7; 9 bases are shared with TRBD2. The ends lost 0 bases at V and 6 bases at J; junction bases unmatched: 6. Germline V CDR1 and CDR2: MGHRA, YSYEKL. This CDR3 region has 15 residues.

This clonotype was found a few times. V is TRBV6-2 or TRBV6-3 and J is TRBJ2-1, with D tentatively TRBD1 or TRBD2 (5 bases each). Trimming stripped 5 bases from V and 3 bases from J, with 14 bases between. CDR1 is MNHEY, CDR2 SVGEGT, per germline. The CDR3 totals 15 residues. CDR3 residues: CASSTPGPIYNEQFF. CDR3 DNA sequence: TGTGCCAGCAGTACCCCGGGACCGATCTACAATGAGCAGTTCTTC.

The table lists this clonotype with a few counts. The rearrangement uses TRBV7-2 and TRBJ2-7; D remains unclear. Trimming cost V 2 bases and J 4 bases, with 15 bases left between them. Germline CDR1 reads SGHTA; CDR2 reads FQGNSA. The CDR3 covers 15 residues. The CDR3 coding sequence is TGTGCCAGCAGCTTATCGTTCGGATCCCTATACGAGCAGTACTTC. It is translated as CASSLSFGSLYEQYF. The complete variable domain, with remaining parts taken from reference TRBV7-2 and TRBJ2-7, reads GAGVSQSPSNKVTEKGKDVELRCDPISGHTALYWYRQSLGQGLEFLIYFQGNSAPDKSGLPSDRFSAERTGGSVSTLTIQRTQQEDSAVYLCASSLSFGSLYEQYFGPGTRLTVT.

V is TRBV27 and J is TRBJ2-7; D tentatively fits TRBD1 or TRBD2 (5 bases each). CDR3 length: 17 amino acids. CDR1 MNHEY and CDR2 SMNVEV come from the germline V gene (reference sequence). Trimming removed 5 bases at V and 3 bases at J, with 23 bases between. CDR3: CASSPSGPEQFGYEQYF. The DNA of the CDR3 is TGTGCCAGCAGTCCCTCGGGACCCGAACAATTCGGCTACGAGCAGTACTTC.

V is TRBV28 and J is TRBJ1-6; 9 bases are a match to TRBD1. The CDR3 runs to 14 residues. The V gene end was trimmed by 11 bases and the J gene end by 9 bases; junction bases not matched to a gene: 11. Per germline, CDR1 MDHEN and CDR2 SYDVKM. The CDR3 region is CALSPGTGSSPLHF. In nucleotides, the CDR3 is TGTGCCCTATCCCCCGGGACAGGGAGTTCACCCCTCCACTTT.